This TCR beta chain emerged from a study of T cell repertoires in cytomegalovirus infection. Study overall: A matching HLA type, together with CMV infection, was signaled by public TCR beta signatures.

Overall study findings and caveats: HLA-C-restricted CMV clonotypes gave the most frequent clonotype in two of eight donors. Totalled public TCR beta family frequency picked out people who carried CMV plus the relevant HLA.

TCRdb passed the reads through MiXCR, listing each CDR3 protein once. The sample includes about 240,000 distinct CDR3 sequences, about 7% of them seen just once. The germline V gene has CDR1 DFQATT and CDR2 SNEGSKA (reference sequence). The V gene lost 5 bases and the J gene lost 0 bases, with 16 bases spanning the gap. The CDR3 is 15 amino acids. There are many counts of this clonotype. Its antigen is not identified. The sequencing input was PBMCs. This sequence was found in a human donor in good health (CMV status not recorded). Some clones in this sample may be carry-over from other donors' samples. The chain has TRBV20-1 and TRBJ2-5, with D tentatively TRBD2 (5 bases). CDR3 DNA sequence: TGCAGTGCTCGGGGAGTCCGAAGTTACCAAGAGACCCAGTACTTC. Its protein is CSARGVRSYQETQYF.